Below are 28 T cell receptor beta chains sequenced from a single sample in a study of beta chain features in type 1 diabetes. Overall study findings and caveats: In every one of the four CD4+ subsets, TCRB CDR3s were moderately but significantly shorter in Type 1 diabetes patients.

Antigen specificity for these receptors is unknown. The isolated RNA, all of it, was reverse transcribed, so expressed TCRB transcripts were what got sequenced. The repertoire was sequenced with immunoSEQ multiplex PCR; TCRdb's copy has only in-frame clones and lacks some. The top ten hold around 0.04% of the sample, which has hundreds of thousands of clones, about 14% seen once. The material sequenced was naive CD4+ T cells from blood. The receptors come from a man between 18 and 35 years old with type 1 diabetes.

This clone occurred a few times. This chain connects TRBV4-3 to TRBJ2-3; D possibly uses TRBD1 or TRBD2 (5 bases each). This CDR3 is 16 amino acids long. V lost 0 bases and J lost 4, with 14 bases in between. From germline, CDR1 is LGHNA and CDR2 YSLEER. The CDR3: CASSQETGQGADTQYF. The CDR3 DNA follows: TGCGCCAGCAGCCAAGAAACTGGGCAGGGAGCAGATACGCAGTATTTT.

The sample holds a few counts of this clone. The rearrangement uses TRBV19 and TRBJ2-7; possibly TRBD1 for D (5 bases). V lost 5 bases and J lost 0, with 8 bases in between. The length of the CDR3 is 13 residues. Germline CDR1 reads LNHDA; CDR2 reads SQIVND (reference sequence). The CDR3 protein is CASSPGNSYEQYF. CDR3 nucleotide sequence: TGTGCCAGTAGTCCAGGGAACTCCTACGAGCAGTACTTC. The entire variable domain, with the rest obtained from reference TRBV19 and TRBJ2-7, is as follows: DGGITQSPKYLFRKEGQNVTLSCEQNLNHDAMYWYRQDPGQGLRLIYYSQIVNDFQKGDIAEGYSVSREKKESFPLTVTSAQKNPTAFYLCASSPGNSYEQYFGPGTRLTVT.

For the CDR3, the DNA is TGTGCCCACAATGGGGACTATGGCTACACCTTC. Translated: CAHNGDYGYTF. This rearrangement joins TRBV30 to TRBJ1-2, with D hard to call. The ends were cut back, 8 bases at V and 3 bases at J, with 10 bases in the middle. This CDR3 is built from 11 residues. Germline V gene lookup returns CDR1 GTSNPN and CDR2 SVGIG (reference sequence).

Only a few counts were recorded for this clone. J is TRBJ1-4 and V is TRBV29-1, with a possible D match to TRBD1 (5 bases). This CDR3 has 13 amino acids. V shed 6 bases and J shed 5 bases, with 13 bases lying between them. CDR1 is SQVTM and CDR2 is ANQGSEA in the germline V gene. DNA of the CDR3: TGCAGCGTCGCGGGACTGACCAATGAAAAACTGTTTTTT. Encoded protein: CSVAGLTNEKLFF.

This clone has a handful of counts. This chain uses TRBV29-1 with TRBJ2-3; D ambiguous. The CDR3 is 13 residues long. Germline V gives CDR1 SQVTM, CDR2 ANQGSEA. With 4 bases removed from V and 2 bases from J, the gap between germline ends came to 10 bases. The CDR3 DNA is TGCAGCGTTGCTGCCCAGTACACAGATACGCAGTATTTT. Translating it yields CSVAAQYTDTQYF.

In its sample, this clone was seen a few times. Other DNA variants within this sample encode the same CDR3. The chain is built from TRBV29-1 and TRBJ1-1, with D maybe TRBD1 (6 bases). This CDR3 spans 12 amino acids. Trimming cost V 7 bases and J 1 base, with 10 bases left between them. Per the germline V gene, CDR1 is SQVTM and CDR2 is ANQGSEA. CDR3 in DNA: TGCAGCGCTGGGACATCGAACACTGAAGCTTTCTTT. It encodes CSAGTSNTEAFF.

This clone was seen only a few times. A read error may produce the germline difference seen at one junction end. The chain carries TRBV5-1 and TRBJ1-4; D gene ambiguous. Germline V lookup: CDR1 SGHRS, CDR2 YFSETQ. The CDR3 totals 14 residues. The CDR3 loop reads CASSLEPTNEKLFF. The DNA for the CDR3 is TGCGCCAGCAGTTTGGAGCCAACTAATGAAAAACTGTTTTTT.

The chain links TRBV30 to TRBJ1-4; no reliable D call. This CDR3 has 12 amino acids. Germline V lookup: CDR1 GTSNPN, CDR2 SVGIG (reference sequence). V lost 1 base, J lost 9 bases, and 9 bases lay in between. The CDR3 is CAWSDSRKKLFF. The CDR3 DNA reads TGTGCCTGGAGTGACAGTAGGAAAAAACTGTTTTTT.

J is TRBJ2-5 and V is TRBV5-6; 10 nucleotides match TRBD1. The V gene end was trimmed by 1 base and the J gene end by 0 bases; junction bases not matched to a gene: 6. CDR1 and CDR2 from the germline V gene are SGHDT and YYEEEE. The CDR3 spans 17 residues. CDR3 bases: TGTGCCAGCAGCTTGTACGGACAGGGGGTCAACCAAGAGACCCAGTACTTC. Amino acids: CASSLYGQGVNQETQYF. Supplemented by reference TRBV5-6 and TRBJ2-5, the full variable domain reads DAGVTQSPTHLIKTRGQQVTLRCSPKSGHDTVSWYQQALGQGPQFIFQYYEEEERQRGNFPDRFSGHQFPNYSSELNVNALLLGDSALYLCASSLYGQGVNQETQYFGPGTRLLVL.

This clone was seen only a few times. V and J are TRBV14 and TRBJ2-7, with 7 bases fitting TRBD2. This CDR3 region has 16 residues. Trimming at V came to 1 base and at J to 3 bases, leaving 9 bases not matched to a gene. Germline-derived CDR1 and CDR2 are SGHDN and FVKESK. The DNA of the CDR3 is TGTGCCAGCAGCCAAGTGGGAGGGGTAGTCCTCTACGAGCAGTACTTC. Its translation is CASSQVGGVVLYEQYF.

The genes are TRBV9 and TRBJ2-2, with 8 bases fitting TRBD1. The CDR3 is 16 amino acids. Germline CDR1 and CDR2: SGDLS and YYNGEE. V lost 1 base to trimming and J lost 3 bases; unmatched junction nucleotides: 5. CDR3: CASSVLSQGDTGELFF. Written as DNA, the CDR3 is TGTGCCAGCAGCGTATTGTCACAGGGGGACACCGGGGAGCTGTTTTTT.

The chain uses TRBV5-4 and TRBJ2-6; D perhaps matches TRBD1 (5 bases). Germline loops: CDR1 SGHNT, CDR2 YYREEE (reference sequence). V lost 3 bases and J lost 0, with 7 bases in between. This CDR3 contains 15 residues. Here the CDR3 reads CASSSGNSGANVLTF. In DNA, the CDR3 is TGTGCCAGCAGCTCAGGGAACTCTGGGGCCAACGTCCTGACTTTC.

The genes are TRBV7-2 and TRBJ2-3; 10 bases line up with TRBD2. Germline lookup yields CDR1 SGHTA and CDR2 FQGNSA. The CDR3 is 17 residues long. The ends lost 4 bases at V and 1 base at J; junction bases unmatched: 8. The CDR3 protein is CASSSLAGVYRTDTQYF. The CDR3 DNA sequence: TGTGCCAGCAGCTCCCTAGCGGGGGTATACCGCACAGATACGCAGTATTTT.

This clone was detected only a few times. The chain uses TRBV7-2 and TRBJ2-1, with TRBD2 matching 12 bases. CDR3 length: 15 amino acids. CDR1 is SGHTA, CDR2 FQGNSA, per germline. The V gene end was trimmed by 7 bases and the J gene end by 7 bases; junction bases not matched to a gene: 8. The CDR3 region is CASIPGTSGWNEQFF. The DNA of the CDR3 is TGTGCCAGCATCCCTGGGACTAGCGGGTGGAATGAGCAGTTCTTC.

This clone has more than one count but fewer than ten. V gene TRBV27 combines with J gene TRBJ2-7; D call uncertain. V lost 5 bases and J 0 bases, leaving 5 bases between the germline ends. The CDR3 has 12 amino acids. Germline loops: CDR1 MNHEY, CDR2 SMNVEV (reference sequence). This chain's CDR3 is CASSPPSYEQYF. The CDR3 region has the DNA TGTGCCAGCAGTCCACCCTCCTACGAGCAGTACTTC.

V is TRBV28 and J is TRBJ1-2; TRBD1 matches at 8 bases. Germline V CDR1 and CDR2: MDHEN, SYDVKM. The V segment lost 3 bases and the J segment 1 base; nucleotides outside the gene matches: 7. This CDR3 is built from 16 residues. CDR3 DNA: TGTGCCAGCAGTTTTCGCTGGGACAGGAGTAACTATGGCTACACCTTC. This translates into CASSFRWDRSNYGYTF.

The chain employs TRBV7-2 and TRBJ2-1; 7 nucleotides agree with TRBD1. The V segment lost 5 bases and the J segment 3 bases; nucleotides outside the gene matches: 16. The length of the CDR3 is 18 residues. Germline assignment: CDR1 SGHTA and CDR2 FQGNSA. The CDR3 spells CASSTRRPGTVSYNEQFF. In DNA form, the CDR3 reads TGTGCCAGCAGCACGCGGCGACCAGGGACAGTCAGCTACAATGAGCAGTTCTTC. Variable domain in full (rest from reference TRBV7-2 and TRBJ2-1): GAGVSQSPSNKVTEKGKDVELRCDPISGHTALYWYRQSLGQGLEFLIYFQGNSAPDKSGLPSDRFSAERTGGSVSTLTIQRTQQEDSAVYLCASSTRRPGTVSYNEQFFGPGTRLTVL.

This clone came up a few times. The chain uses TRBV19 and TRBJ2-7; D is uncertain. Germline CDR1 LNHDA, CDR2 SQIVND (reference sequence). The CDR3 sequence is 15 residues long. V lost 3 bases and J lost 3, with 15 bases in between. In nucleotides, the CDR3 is TGTGCCAGTAGTATGCGCAGTCAGAGAGGCTACGAGCAGTACTTC. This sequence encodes CASSMRSQRGYEQYF.

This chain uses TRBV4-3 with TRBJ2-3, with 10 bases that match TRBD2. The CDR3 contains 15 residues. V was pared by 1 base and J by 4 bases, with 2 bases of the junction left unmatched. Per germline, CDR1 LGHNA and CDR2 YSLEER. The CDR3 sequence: CASSQASGGADTQYF. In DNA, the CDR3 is TGCGCCAGCAGCCAAGCCAGCGGGGGGGCAGATACGCAGTATTTT.

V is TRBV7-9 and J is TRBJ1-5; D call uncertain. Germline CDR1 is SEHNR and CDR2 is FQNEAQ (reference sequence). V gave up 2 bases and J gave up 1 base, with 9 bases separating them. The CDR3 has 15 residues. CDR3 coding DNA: TGTGCCAGCAGCTTATCGGGGATGAGCAATCAGCCCCAGCATTTT. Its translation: CASSLSGMSNQPQHF.

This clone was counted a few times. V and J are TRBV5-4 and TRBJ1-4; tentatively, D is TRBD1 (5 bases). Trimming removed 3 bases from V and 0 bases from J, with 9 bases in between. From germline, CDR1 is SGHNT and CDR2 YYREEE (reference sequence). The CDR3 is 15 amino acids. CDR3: CASSSGGSTNEKLFF. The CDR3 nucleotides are TGTGCCAGCAGCTCCGGGGGATCAACTAATGAAAAACTGTTTTTT.

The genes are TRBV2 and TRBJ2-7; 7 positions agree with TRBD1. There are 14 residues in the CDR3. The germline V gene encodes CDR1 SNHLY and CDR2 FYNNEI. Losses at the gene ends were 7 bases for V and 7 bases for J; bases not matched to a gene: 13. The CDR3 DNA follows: TGTGCCAGCACCCTCCTCGACAGGGCTGGGGAGCAGTACTTC. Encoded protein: CASTLLDRAGEQYF.

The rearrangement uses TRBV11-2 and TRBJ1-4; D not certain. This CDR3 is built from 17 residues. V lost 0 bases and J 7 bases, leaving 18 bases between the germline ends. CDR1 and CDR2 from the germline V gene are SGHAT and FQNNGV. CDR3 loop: CASSLEVGGRFGEKLFF. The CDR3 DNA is TGTGCCAGCAGCTTAGAGGTTGGCGGCAGGTTTGGTGAAAAACTGTTTTTT.

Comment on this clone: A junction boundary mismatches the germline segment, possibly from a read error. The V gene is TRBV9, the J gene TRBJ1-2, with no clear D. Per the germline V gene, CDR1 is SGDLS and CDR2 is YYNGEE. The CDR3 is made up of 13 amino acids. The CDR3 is CASSLELAAASSF. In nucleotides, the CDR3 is TGTGCCAGCAGCCTGGAGTTGGCAGCCGCCTCCTCTTTC.

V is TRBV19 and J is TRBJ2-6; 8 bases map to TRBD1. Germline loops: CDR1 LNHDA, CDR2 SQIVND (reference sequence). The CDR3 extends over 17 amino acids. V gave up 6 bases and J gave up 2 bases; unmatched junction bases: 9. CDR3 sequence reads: CASSSDRAATGANVLTF. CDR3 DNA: TGTGCCAGTAGCTCGGACAGGGCGGCAACTGGGGCCAACGTCCTGACTTTC.

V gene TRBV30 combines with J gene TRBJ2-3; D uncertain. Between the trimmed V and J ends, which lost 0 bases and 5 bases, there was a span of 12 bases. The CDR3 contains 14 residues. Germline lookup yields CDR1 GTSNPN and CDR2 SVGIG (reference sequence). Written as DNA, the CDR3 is TGTGCCTGGAGTGTACCCGCGACCGGAGATACGCAGTATTTT. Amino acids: CAWSVPATGDTQYF.

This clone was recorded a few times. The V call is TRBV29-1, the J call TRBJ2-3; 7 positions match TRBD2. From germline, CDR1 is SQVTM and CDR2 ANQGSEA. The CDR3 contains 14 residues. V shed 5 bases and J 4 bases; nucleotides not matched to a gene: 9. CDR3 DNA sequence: TGCAGCGTTTCGTCCGCGGGAGTGGCAGATACGCAGTATTTT. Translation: CSVSSAGVADTQYF.

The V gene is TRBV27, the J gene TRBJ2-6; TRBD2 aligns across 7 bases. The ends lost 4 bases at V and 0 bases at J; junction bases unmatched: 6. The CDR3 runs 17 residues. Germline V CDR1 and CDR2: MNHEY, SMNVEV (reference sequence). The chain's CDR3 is CASSWRGGGSGANVLTF. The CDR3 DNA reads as TGTGCCAGCAGTTGGCGGGGCGGGGGCTCTGGGGCCAACGTCCTGACTTTC.